Shown below are 17 T cell receptor beta chains from a single sample sequenced in a study of T cell responses to AZD1222 COVID-19 vaccine. The assay was immunoSEQ multiplex PCR, and TCRdb's table has in-frame clones only and misses some. The sample records around 160,000 clones, around 90% being singletons. The source material was peripheral blood, sampled 28 days after the second AZD1222 dose. The receptors were sampled from an adult who received the AZD1222 COVID-19 vaccine.

The chain is built from TRBV7-9 and TRBJ1-1; the match to TRBD1 covers 7 bases. V shed 5 bases and J 7 bases; nucleotides not matched to a gene: 7. The CDR3 spans 13 residues. Per the germline V gene, CDR1 is SEHNR and CDR2 is FQNEAQ (reference sequence). For the CDR3, the DNA is TGTGCCAGCAGCATTGGGACAGCGTATGAAGCTTTCTTT. It codes for CASSIGTAYEAFF.

This clone is a singleton in its sample. The V gene is TRBV12-5, the J gene TRBJ2-1; possible D gene TRBD1, 6 bases. CDR1 is LGHNT and CDR2 is FRNRAP in the germline V gene. V was cut by 5 bases and J by 0 bases, with 11 bases left in between. The CDR3 runs to 15 residues. The CDR3 bases are TGTGCTAGTGGTCAAACAGGGAGCTCCTACAATGAGCAGTTCTTC. Its translation is CASGQTGSSYNEQFF.

The V and J genes are TRBV9 and TRBJ2-7; no clear D gene. V was cut by 0 bases and J by 2 bases, with 18 bases left in between. This CDR3 is 17 amino acids long. Germline values: CDR1 SGDLS, CDR2 YYNGEE. The chain's CDR3 is CASSVGGRAPSTYEQYF. In DNA, the CDR3 is TGTGCCAGCAGCGTAGGGGGAAGAGCTCCCTCGACCTACGAGCAGTACTTC.

The rearrangement uses TRBV29-1 and TRBJ1-1; D is undetermined. Germline CDR1 and CDR2: SQVTM and ANQGSEA. The ends were cut back, 2 bases at V and 0 bases at J, with 22 bases in the middle. The CDR3 runs to 18 residues. In DNA, the CDR3 is TGCAGCGTTGAACCCGCCCGGCGGCAGTTAAAAATGAACACTGAAGCTTTCTTT. Protein sequence: CSVEPARRQLKMNTEAFF.

The V and J genes are TRBV5-1 and TRBJ2-1; 12 positions agree with TRBD2. With V trimmed by 4 bases and J by 5 bases, 10 bases remained unmatched. CDR3 length equals 17 residues. CDR1 is SGHRS and CDR2 is YFSETQ in the germline V gene. This chain's CDR3 is CASSHTLAGGRNNEQFF. CDR3 bases: TGCGCCAGCAGCCACACCCTAGCGGGGGGGCGAAACAATGAGCAGTTCTTC.

In its sample, this clone was seen once. The chain uses TRBV19 and TRBJ1-2, with TRBD1 as a possible D gene (5 bases). Trimming took off 5 bases at V and 5 bases at J, with 15 bases between the two ends. This CDR3 region has 14 residues. Germline lookup yields CDR1 LNHDA and CDR2 SQIVND (reference sequence). In DNA, the CDR3 is TGTGCCAGTAGTGCGACGACCCGGGGGTATGGCTACACCTTC. It yields the protein CASSATTRGYGYTF.

The chain combines TRBV4-1 with TRBJ1-5; D call uncertain. This CDR3 region has 16 residues. Germline V gene data show CDR1 as MGHRA and CDR2 as YSYEKL. V lost 4 bases to trimming and J lost 2 bases, with 15 bases between them. The CDR3 sequence: CASSRSGGGGNQPQHF. The CDR3 coding sequence is TGCGCCAGCAGCCGTAGTGGTGGCGGGGGCAATCAGCCCCAGCATTTT.

The V and J genes are TRBV19 and TRBJ1-5, with D unclear. The germline V gene has CDR1 LNHDA and CDR2 SQIVND (reference sequence). V lost 8 bases, J lost 6 bases, and 17 bases lay in between. The CDR3 is 14 amino acids. The CDR3 sequence is CASQMEAASQPQHF. In DNA, the CDR3 is TGTGCCAGTCAAATGGAGGCAGCCAGTCAGCCCCAGCATTTT.

This clone came up once. This chain links TRBV5-8 with TRBJ1-1; tentatively, D is TRBD1 (6 bases). Germline CDR1 reads SGHTS; CDR2 reads YDEGEE. This CDR3 is built from 14 residues. The germline V and J ends were trimmed by 2 bases and 4 bases, with 12 bases remaining between them. CDR3 amino acids: CASSLEGGGTEAFF. The CDR3 coding sequence is TGTGCCAGCAGCTTAGAGGGAGGGGGCACTGAAGCTTTCTTT.

V is TRBV4-1 and J is TRBJ2-3; 14 nucleotides match TRBD2. Unmatched junction bases numbered 10, after V lost 0 bases and J lost 2 bases. CDR1 is MGHRA, CDR2 YSYEKL, per germline. The CDR3 runs to 20 residues. CDR3 amino acids: CASSQERPTSGGVHTDTQYF. The DNA for the CDR3 is TGCGCCAGCAGCCAAGAACGGCCGACTAGCGGGGGGGTACACACAGATACGCAGTATTTT.

The J gene is TRBJ2-2, the V gene TRBV7-2; 10 bases line up with TRBD2. CDR3 size: 18 residues. Germline CDR1 SGHTA, CDR2 FQGNSA. V was pared by 2 bases and J by 3 bases, with 9 bases of the junction left unmatched. CDR3 region: CASSLQPLAGADTGELFF. As DNA, the CDR3 is TGTGCCAGCAGCTTACAACCCCTAGCGGGGGCCGACACCGGGGAGCTGTTTTTT.

The rearrangement links TRBV3-1 (or the pseudogene TRBV3-2) to TRBJ1-2, with TRBD1 as a possible D gene (5 bases). Germline V lookup: CDR1 LGHDT, CDR2 YNNKEL (reference sequence). The CDR3 runs to 14 residues. V was trimmed by 1 base and J by 3 bases, leaving 9 bases between them. This chain's CDR3 is CASSQGGVDYGYTF. CDR3 bases: TGTGCCAGCAGCCAAGGGGGGGTGGACTATGGCTACACCTTC.

V is TRBV6-6 and J is TRBJ2-7; maybe TRBD1 (5 bases). V lost 5 bases to trimming and J lost 3 bases, with 8 bases between them. The CDR3 has 12 amino acids. CDR1 is MNHNY and CDR2 is SVGAGI in the germline V gene (reference sequence). The chain's CDR3 is CASSQGDYEQYF. CDR3 nucleotide sequence: TGTGCCAGCAGTCAGGGTGACTACGAGCAGTACTTC.

The chain uses TRBV19 and TRBJ2-7; D possibly matches TRBD1 or TRBD2 (6 bases each). The CDR3 extends over 16 amino acids. Germline assignment: CDR1 LNHDA and CDR2 SQIVND (reference sequence). V lost 5 bases and J 3 bases, leaving 20 bases between the germline ends. The CDR3 DNA follows: TGTGCCAGTAGTCCCCTCGGCGGGACAAAACGCTACGAGCAGTACTTC. Encoded protein: CASSPLGGTKRYEQYF.

This clone is a singleton in its sample. V and J are TRBV11-2 and TRBJ2-7; TRBD1 aligns across 9 bases. The V gene's germline CDR1 is SGHAT and CDR2 FQNNGV. This CDR3 contains 15 residues. Losses at the gene ends were 7 bases for V and 1 base for J; bases not matched to a gene: 8. The CDR3 loop reads CASTRDRALSYEQYF. CDR3 nucleotides: TGTGCCAGCACGAGGGACAGGGCCCTTTCCTACGAGCAGTACTTC.

The CDR3, as DNA: TGTGCCAGTAGTATCCTCTCTGACTCCGGACGGTCACCCCTCCACTTT. Translated: CASSILSDSGRSPLHF. The chain couples TRBV19 to TRBJ1-6; D is unclear. V was shortened by 3 bases and J by 10 bases, with 19 bases between the two germline ends. The CDR3 loop spans 16 amino acids. Looked up from germline, CDR1 is LNHDA and CDR2 is SQIVND (reference sequence).

The chain recombines TRBV7-2 with TRBJ1-1, with 7 bases fitting TRBD1. This CDR3 is 14 amino acids long. The V and J ends lost 1 base and 3 bases, in that order; junction bases with no gene match: 2. The germline gives CDR1 SGHTA, CDR2 FQGNSA. CDR3 DNA sequence: TGTGCCAGCAGCTTAGTAGGGGGCGACACTGAAGCTTTCTTT. It yields the protein CASSLVGGDTEAFF.